A single sample gave rise to the 20 T cell receptor beta chains below, sequenced in a study of blood T cell repertoires in COVID-19. Assay used: immunoSEQ multiplex PCR; TCRdb lists only in-frame clones, some missing. The sample has under 150,000 clones, about 87% seen once. Sequencing used PBMCs or T cells enriched from blood (not recorded which). The receptor source for this set is a man over 45 in a cohort exposed to, infected with or recovered from COVID-19 (not recorded which).

The V gene is TRBV7-2, the J gene TRBJ2-3, with 9 bases fitting TRBD2. Unmatched junction bases numbered 8, after V lost 1 base and J lost 3 bases. In germline, CDR1 is SGHTA, CDR2 FQGNSA. The CDR3 contains 17 residues. CDR3 sequence reads: CASSLVQLAGLTDTQYF. DNA of the CDR3: TGTGCCAGCAGCTTAGTACAGCTAGCGGGGTTAACAGATACGCAGTATTTT.

The chain employs TRBV11-3 and TRBJ1-1; D is unresolved. Trimming shortened V by 1 base and J by 7 bases, and 10 bases separated the two germline ends. The CDR3 sequence is 13 residues long. Germline-derived CDR1 and CDR2 are SGHNT and YENEEA. CDR3 nucleotide sequence: TGTGCCAGCAGCTTAGGTTTGAGGGATGAAGCTTTCTTT. Translation: CASSLGLRDEAFF.

This chain uses TRBV10-3 with TRBJ2-2; 9 bases are shared with TRBD1. Germline values: CDR1 ENHRY, CDR2 SYGVKD. The J segment lost 1 base and the V segment lost 2 bases, leaving 2 bases of the junction unmatched. This CDR3 comprises 16 residues. The CDR3 DNA is TGTGCCATCAGTGAGCCGGGACAGGGGAACACCGGGGAGCTGTTTTTT. This codes for CAISEPGQGNTGELFF.

The chain employs TRBV7-9 and TRBJ1-2, with D hard to call. V lost 1 base and J 0 bases, leaving 6 bases between the germline ends. This CDR3 comprises 14 residues. The germline V gene encodes CDR1 SEHNR and CDR2 FQNEAQ (reference sequence). The CDR3 sequence is CASSLEQPNYGYTF. As DNA, the CDR3 is TGTGCCAGCAGCTTAGAACAGCCTAACTATGGCTACACCTTC.

V gene TRBV11-2 combines with J gene TRBJ1-1; D might be TRBD1 (5 bases). The V gene lost 6 bases and the J gene lost 0 bases, with 17 bases spanning the gap. Per germline, CDR1 SGHAT and CDR2 FQNNGV. The CDR3 is 16 residues long. The chain's CDR3 is CASRPVRGPMNTEAFF. DNA for the CDR3: TGTGCCAGCAGACCCGTTAGGGGCCCGATGAACACTGAAGCTTTCTTT.

CDR3 sequence (DNA): TGTGCCAGCAGCCGCACTGAGACCCAGTACTTC. This translates into CASSRTETQYF. The J gene is TRBJ2-5, the V gene TRBV11-2; no clear D. The CDR3 contains 11 residues. V was cut by 5 bases and J by 5 bases, with 6 bases left in between. The germline V gene has CDR1 SGHAT and CDR2 FQNNGV. Full variable domain (rest looked up from reference TRBV11-2 and TRBJ2-5): EAGVAQSPRYKIIEKRQSVAFWCNPISGHATLYWYQQILGQGPKLLIQFQNNGVVDDSQLPKDRFSAERLKGVDSTLKIQPAKLEDSAVYLCASSRTETQYFGPGTRLLVL.

The rearrangement uses TRBV16 and TRBJ2-1; 9 bases align to TRBD1. V lost 4 bases, J lost 7 bases, and 11 bases stayed unmatched. The CDR3 totals 16 residues. Germline V gene sequence: CDR1 KGHSY, CDR2 FQNENV. In DNA, the CDR3 is TGTGCCAGCAGCCCCACGGTAGGGACAGGGTCGAATGAGCAGTTCTTC. Amino acid sequence: CASSPTVGTGSNEQFF.

V and J are TRBV7-9 and TRBJ1-2; a weak D match, TRBD1 (5 bases). The CDR3 is 14 residues long. CDR1 and CDR2 from the germline V gene are SEHNR and FQNEAQ (reference sequence). V was shortened by 0 bases and J by 8 bases, with 13 bases between the two germline ends. CDR3 loop: CASSLAEWQGGYTF. The DNA of the CDR3 is TGTGCCAGCAGCTTAGCAGAATGGCAGGGCGGCTACACCTTC.

The rearrangement links TRBV7-9 to TRBJ1-4; D remains unclear. This CDR3 comprises 15 residues. Germline values: CDR1 SEHNR, CDR2 FQNEAQ (reference sequence). Trimming left V 4 bases short and J 0 bases short, with 9 bases between. The CDR3 here is CASSSLTTTNEKLFF. The CDR3 DNA reads TGTGCCAGCAGCTCCCTGACAACAACTAATGAAAAACTGTTTTTT.

This clone was seen only a few times. The chain is built from TRBV7-2 and TRBJ1-2; D perhaps matches TRBD1 (6 bases). The germline gives CDR1 SGHTA, CDR2 FQGNSA. V was shortened by 1 base and J by 8 bases, with 17 bases between the two germline ends. The length of the CDR3 is 15 residues. The CDR3 protein is CASSLDAMGARGYTF. In DNA, the CDR3 is TGTGCCAGCAGCTTAGACGCCATGGGGGCGCGGGGCTACACCTTC.

The chain is built from TRBV19 and TRBJ1-2; 7 bases align to TRBD1. The CDR3 has 14 residues. Unmatched junction bases numbered 3, after V lost 4 bases and J lost 1 base. Germline lookup yields CDR1 LNHDA and CDR2 SQIVND (reference sequence). CDR3 protein: CASSRDSNNYGYTF. Written as DNA, the CDR3 is TGTGCCAGTAGTAGGGACAGTAATAACTATGGCTACACCTTC.

CDR3 region: CASSTALGLSVAAFF. The CDR3 DNA reads as TGTGCCAGTAGTACCGCACTTGGTTTGAGCGTCGCGGCTTTCTTT. The genes are TRBV19 and TRBJ1-1; D is undetermined. Germline CDR1 is LNHDA and CDR2 is SQIVND (reference sequence). Trimming cost V 4 bases and J 11 bases, with 23 bases left between them. The CDR3 contains 15 residues. Drawing the rest from reference TRBV19 and TRBJ1-1, the complete variable domain is DGGITQSPKYLFRKEGQNVTLSCEQNLNHDAMYWYRQDPGQGLRLIYYSQIVNDFQKGDIAEGYSVSREKKESFPLTVTSAQKNPTAFYLCASSTALGLSVAAFFGQGTRLTVV.

This rearrangement joins TRBV24-1 to TRBJ1-5; D not resolved. From germline, CDR1 is KGHDR and CDR2 SFDVKD. The CDR3 consists of 13 residues. Trimming cost V 6 bases and J 2 bases, with 7 bases left between them. The CDR3 spells CATSPSRNQPQHF. CDR3 bases: TGTGCCACCAGTCCCAGTCGCAATCAGCCCCAGCATTTT.

A single count supports this clone. The chain is built from TRBV7-3 and TRBJ2-6, with 9 positions matching TRBD2. The length of the CDR3 is 19 residues. The V gene's germline CDR1 is SGHTA and CDR2 FQGTGA. The junction had 15 bases not matched to a gene; V was cut back by 5 bases and J by 4 bases. This CDR3 is CASSPFVAGGPMGANVLTF. CDR3 sequence (DNA): TGTGCCAGCAGCCCTTTCGTGGCGGGAGGGCCTATGGGGGCCAACGTCCTGACTTTC.

The V and J genes are TRBV11-2 and TRBJ2-5; 10 bases are a match to TRBD2. This CDR3 region has 13 residues. V lost 6 bases to trimming and J lost 4 bases; unmatched junction nucleotides: 2. Germline V gives CDR1 SGHAT, CDR2 FQNNGV. The CDR3 region is CASRVAGGETQYF. CDR3 nucleotide sequence: TGTGCCAGCAGGGTAGCGGGAGGAGAGACCCAGTACTTC.

V usage is TRBV13 and J usage is TRBJ1-1, with TRBD1 matching over 7 bases. The CDR3 sequence is 19 residues long. Germline CDR1 and CDR2: PRHDT and FYEKMQ (reference sequence). V shed 2 bases, J shed 0 bases, and the junction held 15 bases outside the gene matches. DNA for the CDR3: TGTGCCAGCAGCTTAAGGGGGCGAGGGGTAAATAGGATGAACACTGAAGCTTTCTTT. This translates into CASSLRGRGVNRMNTEAFF.

The chain joins TRBV7-9 to TRBJ2-2; TRBD2 matches at 8 bases. This CDR3 region has 17 residues. The trim removed 1 base at V and 0 bases at J, leaving 4 bases unmatched. Germline loops: CDR1 SEHNR, CDR2 FQNEAQ (reference sequence). The CDR3 DNA reads as TGTGCCAGCAGCTTAGTGGAGGGACTAGCGAACACCGGGGAGCTGTTTTTT. Translating it yields CASSLVEGLANTGELFF.

The DNA for the CDR3 is TGTGCCAGCAGCCAAAGGGAGCGGGTGAACACCGGGGAGCTGTTTTTT. The encoded protein is CASSQRERVNTGELFF. The chain is built from TRBV14 and TRBJ2-2; maybe TRBD2 (6 bases). This CDR3 region has 16 residues. Deletions cut 2 bases from V and 1 base from J, with 11 bases between. Germline CDR1 SGHDN, CDR2 FVKESK. The variable domain in full, with the rest retrieved from reference TRBV14 and TRBJ2-2, is EAGVTQFPSHSVIEKGQTVTLRCDPISGHDNLYWYRRVMGKEIKFLLHFVKESKQDESGMPNNRFLAERTGGTYSTLKVQPAELEDSGVYFCASSQRERVNTGELFFGEGSRLTVL.

The V and J genes are TRBV29-1 and TRBJ2-7; D is undetermined. CDR3 length: 11 amino acids. Trimming took off 7 bases at V and 2 bases at J, with 9 bases between the two ends. CDR1 and CDR2 (germline): SQVTM, ANQGSEA. CDR3 protein: CSARFTYEQYF. CDR3 DNA: TGCAGCGCCAGGTTTACCTACGAGCAGTACTTC.

This chain connects TRBV13 to TRBJ2-1; 9 bases are shared with TRBD1. CDR3 length: 15 residues. Germline loops: CDR1 PRHDT, CDR2 FYEKMQ (reference sequence). The V gene end was trimmed by 5 bases and the J gene end by 7 bases; junction bases not matched to a gene: 9. The CDR3 loop reads CASSREGTGRNEQFF. The CDR3 DNA is TGTGCCAGCAGCCGAGAGGGGACAGGGCGGAATGAGCAGTTCTTC.